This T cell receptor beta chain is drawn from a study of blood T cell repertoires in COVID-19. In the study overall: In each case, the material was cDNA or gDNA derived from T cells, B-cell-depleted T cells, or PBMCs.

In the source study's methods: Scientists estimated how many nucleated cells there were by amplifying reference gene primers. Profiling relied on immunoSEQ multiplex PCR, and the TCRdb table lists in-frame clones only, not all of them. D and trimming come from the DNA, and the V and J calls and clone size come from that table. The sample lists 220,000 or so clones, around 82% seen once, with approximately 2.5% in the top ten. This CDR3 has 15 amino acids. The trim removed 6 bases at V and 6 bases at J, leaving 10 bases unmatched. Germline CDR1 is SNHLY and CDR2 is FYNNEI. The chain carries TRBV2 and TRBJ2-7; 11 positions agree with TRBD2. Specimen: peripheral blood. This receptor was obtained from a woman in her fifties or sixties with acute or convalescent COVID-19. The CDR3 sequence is CASRISGTSGREQYF. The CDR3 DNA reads TGTGCCAGCAGGATCTCCGGGACTAGCGGACGCGAGCAGTACTTC.